This T cell receptor (beta chain) derives from a study of CD8+CD57+ T cells in acquired aplastic anemia. Overall study findings and caveats: Any difference that existed in CD8+ Simpson's diversity between patients and controls was not significant. Comparison of patients with controls identified approximately 28 shared CD8+ CDR3 sequences.

CD8+CD57+ cell expansion, shown by flow cytometry, had occurred in the patients selected for sequencing. Everyone among the patients had severe acquired aplastic anemia. This clonotype has ten or more counts. Its matching antigen is unknown. Genomic DNA templated the TCR beta VDJ and CDR3 profiling. TCRdb redid the calling of the reads with MiXCR, one entry per CDR3 protein. The sample records some 200,000 distinct CDR3 sequences, roughly 53% being singletons. After removal of 8 bases from V and 5 bases from J, the junction contained 14 bases not matched to a gene. CDR3 size: 16 residues. Looked up from germline, CDR1 is SGHAT and CDR2 is FQNNGV.

The chain is built from TRBV11-2 and TRBJ1-2, with 10 bases matching TRBD1. This receptor was identified in a human donor with aplastic anemia. Sequencing was done on a sample of sorted CD4+, CD8+, or CD8+CD57+ T cells (not recorded which) from PBMCs. CDR3 nucleotides: TGTGCCAGCGGTCCCGGGACAGGGGTACAAGGGTATGGCTACACCTTC. Amino acids: CASGPGTGVQGYGYTF.